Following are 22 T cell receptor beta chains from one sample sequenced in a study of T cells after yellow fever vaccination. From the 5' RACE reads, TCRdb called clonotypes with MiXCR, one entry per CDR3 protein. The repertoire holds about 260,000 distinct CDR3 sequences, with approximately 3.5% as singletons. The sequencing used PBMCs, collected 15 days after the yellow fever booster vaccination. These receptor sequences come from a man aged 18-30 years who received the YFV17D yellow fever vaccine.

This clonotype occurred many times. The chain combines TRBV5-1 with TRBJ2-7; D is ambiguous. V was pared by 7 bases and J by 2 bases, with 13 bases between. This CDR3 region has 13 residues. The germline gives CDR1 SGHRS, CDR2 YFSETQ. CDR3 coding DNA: TGCGCCAGCCACCTCGACGGTGCCTACGAGCAGTACTTC. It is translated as CASHLDGAYEQYF.

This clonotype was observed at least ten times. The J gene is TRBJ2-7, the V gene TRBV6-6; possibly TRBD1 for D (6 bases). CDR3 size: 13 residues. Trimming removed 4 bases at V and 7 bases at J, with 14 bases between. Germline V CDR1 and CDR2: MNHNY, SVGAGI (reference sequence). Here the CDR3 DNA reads TGTGCCAGCAGTTCCAGGGCCCAGGGGGAGCAGTACGTC. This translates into CASSSRAQGEQYV.

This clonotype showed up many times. CDR3 protein: CASSYGGRAYEQYF. As DNA, the CDR3 is TGTGCCAGCAGCTATGGTGGGCGGGCCTACGAGCAGTACTTC. The genes are TRBV7-2 and TRBJ2-7, with D possibly matching TRBD2 (5 bases). This CDR3 has 14 residues. Between the trimmed V and J ends, which lost 4 bases and 2 bases, there was a span of 12 bases. Germline CDR1 is SGHTA and CDR2 is FQGNSA. The whole variable domain, remainder taken from reference TRBV7-2 and TRBJ2-7, is GAGVSQSPSNKVTEKGKDVELRCDPISGHTALYWYRQSLGQGLEFLIYFQGNSAPDKSGLPSDRFSAERTGGSVSTLTIQRTQQEDSAVYLCASSYGGRAYEQYFGPGTRLTVT.

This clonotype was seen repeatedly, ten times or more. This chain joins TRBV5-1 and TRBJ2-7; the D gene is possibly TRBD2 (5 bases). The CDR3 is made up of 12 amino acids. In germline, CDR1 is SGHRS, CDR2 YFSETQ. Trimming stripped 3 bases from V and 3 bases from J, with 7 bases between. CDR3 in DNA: TGCGCCAGCAGCTCCGGGAACTACGAGCAGTACTTC. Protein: CASSSGNYEQYF.

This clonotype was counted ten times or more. CDR3 in DNA: TGCGCCAGCAGCGGCTGGGTAGTCCACGAGCAGTACGTC. Its translation is CASSGWVVHEQYV. V usage is TRBV5-1 and J usage is TRBJ2-7; D unclear. This CDR3 contains 13 residues. Per germline, CDR1 SGHRS and CDR2 YFSETQ. With 4 bases removed from V and 5 bases from J, the gap between germline ends came to 13 bases.

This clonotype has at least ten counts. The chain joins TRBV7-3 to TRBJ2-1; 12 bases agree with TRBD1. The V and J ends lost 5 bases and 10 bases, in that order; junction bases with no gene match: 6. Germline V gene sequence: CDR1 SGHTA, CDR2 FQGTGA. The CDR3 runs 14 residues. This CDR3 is CASSPGTGGSEQFF. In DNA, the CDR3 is TGTGCCAGCAGCCCAGGGACAGGGGGCAGCGAGCAGTTCTTC.

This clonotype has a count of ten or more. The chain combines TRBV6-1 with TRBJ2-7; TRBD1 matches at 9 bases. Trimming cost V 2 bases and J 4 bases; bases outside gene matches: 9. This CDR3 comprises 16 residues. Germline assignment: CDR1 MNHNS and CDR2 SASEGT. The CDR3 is CASSEMSGTGSYEQYV. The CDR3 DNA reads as TGTGCCAGCAGTGAAATGAGTGGGACAGGGTCATACGAGCAGTACGTC.

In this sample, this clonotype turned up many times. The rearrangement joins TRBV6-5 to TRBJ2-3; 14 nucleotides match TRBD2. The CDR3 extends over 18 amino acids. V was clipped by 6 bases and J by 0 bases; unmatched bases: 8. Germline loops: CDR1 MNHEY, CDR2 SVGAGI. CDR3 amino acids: CASRQGLAGDYSTDTQYF. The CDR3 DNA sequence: TGTGCCAGCAGGCAGGGACTAGCGGGGGACTATAGCACAGATACGCAGTATTTT.

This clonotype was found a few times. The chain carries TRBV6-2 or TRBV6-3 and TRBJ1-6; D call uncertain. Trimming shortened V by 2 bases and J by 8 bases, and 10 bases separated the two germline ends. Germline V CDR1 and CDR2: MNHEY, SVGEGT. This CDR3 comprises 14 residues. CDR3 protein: CASSYAVGYSPLHF. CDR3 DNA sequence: TGTGCCAGCAGTTACGCCGTCGGATATTCACCCCTCCACTTT.

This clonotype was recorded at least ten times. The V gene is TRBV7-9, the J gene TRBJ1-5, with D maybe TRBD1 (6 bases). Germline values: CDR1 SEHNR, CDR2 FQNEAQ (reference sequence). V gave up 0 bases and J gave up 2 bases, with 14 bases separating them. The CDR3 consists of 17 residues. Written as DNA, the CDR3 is TGTGCCAGCAGCTTAGCAGCCCTGGACAGAGGCAATCAGCCCCAGCATTTT. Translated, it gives CASSLAALDRGNQPQHF.

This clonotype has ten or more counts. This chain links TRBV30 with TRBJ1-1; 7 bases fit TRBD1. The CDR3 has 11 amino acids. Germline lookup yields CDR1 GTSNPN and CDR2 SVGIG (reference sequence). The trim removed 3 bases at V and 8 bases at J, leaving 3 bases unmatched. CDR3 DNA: TGTGCCTGGAGAGGGGGCACCGAAGCTTTCTTT. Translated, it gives CAWRGGTEAFF.

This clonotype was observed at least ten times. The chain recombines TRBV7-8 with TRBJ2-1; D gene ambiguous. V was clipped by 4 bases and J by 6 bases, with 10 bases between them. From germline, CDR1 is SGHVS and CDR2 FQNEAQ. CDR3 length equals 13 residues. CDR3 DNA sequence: TGTGCCAGCAGCTCCATGAACAGCAATGAGCAGTTCTTC. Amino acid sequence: CASSSMNSNEQFF.

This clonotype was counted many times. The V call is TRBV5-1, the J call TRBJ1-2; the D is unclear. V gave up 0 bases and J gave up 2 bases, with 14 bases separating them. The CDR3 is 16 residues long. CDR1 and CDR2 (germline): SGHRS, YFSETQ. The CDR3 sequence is CASSLEQWENNYGYTF. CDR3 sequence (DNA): TGCGCCAGCAGCTTGGAACAGTGGGAGAACAACTATGGCTACACCTTC.

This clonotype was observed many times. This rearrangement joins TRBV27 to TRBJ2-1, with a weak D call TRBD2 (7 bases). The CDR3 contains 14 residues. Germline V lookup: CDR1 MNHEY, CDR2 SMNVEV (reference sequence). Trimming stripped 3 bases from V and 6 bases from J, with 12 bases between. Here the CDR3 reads CASSFAGATNEQFF. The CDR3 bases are TGTGCCAGCAGTTTCGCGGGGGCGACCAATGAGCAGTTCTTC.

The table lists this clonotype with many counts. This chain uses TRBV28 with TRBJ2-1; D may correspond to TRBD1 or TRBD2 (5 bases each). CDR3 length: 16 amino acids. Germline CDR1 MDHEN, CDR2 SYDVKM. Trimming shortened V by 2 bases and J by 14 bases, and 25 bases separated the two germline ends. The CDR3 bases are TGTGCCAGCAGTTTAGGGGGATCCCCCATAGGTTTTGTAGAGTTCTTC. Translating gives CASSLGGSPIGFVEFF.

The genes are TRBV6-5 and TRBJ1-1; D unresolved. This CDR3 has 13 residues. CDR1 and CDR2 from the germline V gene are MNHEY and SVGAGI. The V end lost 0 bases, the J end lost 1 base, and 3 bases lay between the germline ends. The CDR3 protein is CASSYSKNTEAFF. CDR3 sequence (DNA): TGTGCCAGCAGTTACTCTAAGAACACTGAAGCTTTCTTT.

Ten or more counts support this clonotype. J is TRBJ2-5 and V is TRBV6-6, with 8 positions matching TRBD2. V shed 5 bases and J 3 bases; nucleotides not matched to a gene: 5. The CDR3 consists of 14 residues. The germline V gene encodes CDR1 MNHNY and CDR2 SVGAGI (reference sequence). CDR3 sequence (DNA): TGTGCCAGCAGTAACAGCGGGGGCAAAGAGACCCAGTACTTC. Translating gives CASSNSGGKETQYF.

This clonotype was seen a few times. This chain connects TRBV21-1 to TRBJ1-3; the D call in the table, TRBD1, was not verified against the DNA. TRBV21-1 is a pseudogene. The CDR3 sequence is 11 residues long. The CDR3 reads CASSGQETPYF. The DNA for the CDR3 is TGTGCCAGCAGCGGACAGGAAACACCATATTTT.

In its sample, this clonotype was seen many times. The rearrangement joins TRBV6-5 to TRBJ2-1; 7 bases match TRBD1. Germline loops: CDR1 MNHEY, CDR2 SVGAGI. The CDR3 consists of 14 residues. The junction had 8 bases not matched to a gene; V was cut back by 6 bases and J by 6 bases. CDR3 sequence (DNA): TGTGCCAGCAGGAAACAGGGGATCATCAATGAGCAGTTCTTC. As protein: CASRKQGIINEQFF.

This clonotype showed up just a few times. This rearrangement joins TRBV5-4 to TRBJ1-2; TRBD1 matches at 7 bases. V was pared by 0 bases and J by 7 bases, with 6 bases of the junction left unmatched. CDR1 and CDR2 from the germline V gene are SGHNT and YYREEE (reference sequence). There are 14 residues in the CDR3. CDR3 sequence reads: CASSLENRGGGYTF. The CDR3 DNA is TGTGCCAGCAGCTTGGAGAACAGGGGTGGTGGCTACACCTTC.

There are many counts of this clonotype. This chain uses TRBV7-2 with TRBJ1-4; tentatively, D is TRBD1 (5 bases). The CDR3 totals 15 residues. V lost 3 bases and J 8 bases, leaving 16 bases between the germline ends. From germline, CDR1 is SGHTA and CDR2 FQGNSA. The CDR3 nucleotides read TGTGCCAGCAGCTTGAGTCAGGGCTTGGGGGAAAAACTGTTTTTT. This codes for CASSLSQGLGEKLFF.

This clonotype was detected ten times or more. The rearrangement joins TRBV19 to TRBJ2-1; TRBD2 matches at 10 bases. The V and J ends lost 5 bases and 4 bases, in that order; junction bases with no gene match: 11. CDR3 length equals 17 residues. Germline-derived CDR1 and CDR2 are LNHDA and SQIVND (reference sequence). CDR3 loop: CASSSRLLAGLYNEQFF. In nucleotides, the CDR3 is TGTGCCAGTAGTTCCCGTCTACTAGCGGGGCTTTACAATGAGCAGTTCTTC.